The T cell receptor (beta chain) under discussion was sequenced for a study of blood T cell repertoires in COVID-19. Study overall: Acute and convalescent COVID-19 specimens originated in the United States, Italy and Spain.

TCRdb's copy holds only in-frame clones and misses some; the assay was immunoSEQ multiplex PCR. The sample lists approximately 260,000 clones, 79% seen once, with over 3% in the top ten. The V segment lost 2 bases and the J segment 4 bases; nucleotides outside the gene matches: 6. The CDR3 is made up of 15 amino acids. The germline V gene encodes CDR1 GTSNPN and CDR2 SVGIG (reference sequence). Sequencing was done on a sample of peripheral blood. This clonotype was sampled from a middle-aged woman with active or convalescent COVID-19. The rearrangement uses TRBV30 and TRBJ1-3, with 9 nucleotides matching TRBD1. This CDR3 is CAWSTGTGKGNTIYF. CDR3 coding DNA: TGTGCCTGGAGTACCGGGACAGGGAAAGGAAACACCATATATTTT.